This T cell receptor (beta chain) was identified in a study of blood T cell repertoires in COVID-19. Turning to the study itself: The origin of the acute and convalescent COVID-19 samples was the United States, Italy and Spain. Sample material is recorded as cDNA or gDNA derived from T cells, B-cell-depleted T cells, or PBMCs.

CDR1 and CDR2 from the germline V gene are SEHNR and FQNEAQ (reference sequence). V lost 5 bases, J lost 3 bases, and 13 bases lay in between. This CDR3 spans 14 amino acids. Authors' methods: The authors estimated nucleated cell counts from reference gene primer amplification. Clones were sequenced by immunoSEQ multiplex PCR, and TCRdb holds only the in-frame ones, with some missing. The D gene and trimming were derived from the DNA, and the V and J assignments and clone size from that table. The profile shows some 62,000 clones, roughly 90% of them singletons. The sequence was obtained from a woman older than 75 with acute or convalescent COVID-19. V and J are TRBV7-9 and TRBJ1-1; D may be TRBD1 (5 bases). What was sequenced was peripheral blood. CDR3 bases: TGTGCCAGCAGCCGGCGGGGGTCGGACACTGAAGCTTTCTTT. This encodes CASSRRGSDTEAFF.